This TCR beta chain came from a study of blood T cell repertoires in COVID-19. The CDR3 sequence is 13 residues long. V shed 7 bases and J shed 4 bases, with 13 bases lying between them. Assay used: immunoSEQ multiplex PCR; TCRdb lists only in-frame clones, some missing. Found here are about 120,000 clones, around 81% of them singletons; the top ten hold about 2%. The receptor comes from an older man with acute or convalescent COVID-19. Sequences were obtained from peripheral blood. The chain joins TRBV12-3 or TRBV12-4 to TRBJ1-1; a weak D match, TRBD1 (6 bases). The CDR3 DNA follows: TGTGCCAGCACCCAACAGGGCAGCACTGAAGCTTTCTTT. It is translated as CASTQQGSTEAFF.